This T cell receptor beta chain was obtained from a study of blood T cells in healthy people across ages. The CDR3 is 14 residues long. Germline CDR1 reads KGHSH; CDR2 reads LQKENI. V was cut by 4 bases and J by 8 bases, with 14 bases left in between. The use of a sample-barcoded 5' primer and a J-beta primer mix characterized a second PCR of roughly 7 to 11 cycles. MiXCR, applied by TCRdb to the 5' RACE reads, yields one record per CDR3 protein. The top ten clones hold around an eighth of a sample with about 650,000 distinct CDR3 sequences, around 52% of them seen once. This sequence joins TRBV18 and TRBJ1-4, with a weak D call TRBD1 (5 bases). What was sequenced was blood. This receptor was taken from a woman older than 75 in good health. The CDR3: CASSQGLGEEKLFF. CDR3 coding DNA: TGTGCCAGCTCACAGGGACTGGGGGAAGAAAAACTGTTTTTT.